The 20 T cell receptor beta chains reported below all come from one sample, sequenced in a study of blood T cell repertoires in COVID-19. Clones were sequenced by immunoSEQ multiplex PCR, and TCRdb holds only the in-frame ones, with some missing. The repertoire consists of around 470,000 clones, with about 92% occurring once and the leading ten covering about 0.63%. Specimen: PBMCs or T cells enriched from blood (not recorded which). These receptors all stem from a man aged 18-30 years who had recovered from COVID-19.

The V and J genes are TRBV5-4 and TRBJ1-1; weak D call: TRBD1 (5 bases). CDR3 size: 17 residues. Between the trimmed V and J ends, which lost 2 bases and 0 bases, there was a span of 17 bases. Germline loops: CDR1 SGHNT, CDR2 YYREEE (reference sequence). DNA of the CDR3: TGTGCCAGCAGCTTCCCAGGGAACCCTCTCATGAACACTGAAGCTTTCTTT. It specifies CASSFPGNPLMNTEAFF.

The genes are TRBV7-2 and TRBJ1-4, with D maybe TRBD1 (5 bases). CDR1 is SGHTA and CDR2 is FQGNSA in the germline V gene. V dropped 6 bases and J dropped 3 bases, with 14 bases sitting between them. The CDR3 totals 15 residues. The CDR3 here is CASSMEAGANEKLFF. As DNA, the CDR3 is TGTGCCAGCAGTATGGAGGCGGGGGCTAATGAAAAACTGTTTTTT.

The DNA for the CDR3 is TGCAGCGCCCCTGACAGGGATGGCTACACCTTC. It translates to CSAPDRDGYTF. The J gene is TRBJ1-2, the V gene TRBV29-1; 7 nucleotides agree with TRBD1. From germline, CDR1 is SQVTM and CDR2 ANQGSEA. This CDR3 is 11 amino acids long. Trimming at V came to 7 bases and at J to 6 bases, leaving 5 bases not matched to a gene. The full variable domain, completed using reference TRBV29-1 and TRBJ1-2, is SAVISQKPSRDICQRGTSLTIQCQVDSQVTMMFWYRQQPGQSLTLIATANQGSEATYESGFVIDKFPISRPNLTFSTLTVSNMSPEDSSIYLCSAPDRDGYTFGSGTRLTVV.

The gene calls are TRBV27 and TRBJ1-1, with TRBD1 identical over 9 bases. The V and J ends lost 3 bases and 2 bases, in that order; junction bases with no gene match: 4. CDR3 length equals 15 residues. The germline V gene encodes CDR1 MNHEY and CDR2 SMNVEV (reference sequence). The CDR3 protein is CASSLGDRVNTEAFF. The DNA of the CDR3 is TGTGCCAGCAGTTTGGGGGACAGGGTTAACACTGAAGCTTTCTTT.

The chain recombines TRBV7-8 with TRBJ1-6; 7 nucleotides line up with TRBD1. This CDR3 region has 16 residues. The germline gives CDR1 SGHVS, CDR2 FQNEAQ. Trimming at V came to 5 bases and at J to 8 bases, leaving 12 bases not matched to a gene. The CDR3, as DNA: TGTGCCAGCAGCCTGATGGGGAGACAGGGCCATTCACCCCTCCACTTT. Translating gives CASSLMGRQGHSPLHF.

The genes are TRBV11-3 and TRBJ2-5; TRBD2 matches at 8 bases. The germline V gene encodes CDR1 SGHNT and CDR2 YENEEA. J gave up 4 bases and V 1 base, and 2 bases lay outside the gene matches. This CDR3 has 14 residues. The CDR3 DNA follows: TGTGCCAGCAGCTTAGGGACTAGCCCAGAGACCCAGTACTTC. This codes for CASSLGTSPETQYF.

The chain links TRBV10-3 to TRBJ2-7, with 8 bases that match TRBD1. CDR1 is ENHRY and CDR2 is SYGVKD in the germline V gene. The CDR3 runs to 12 residues. Germline trimming cut 2 bases from V and 7 bases from J; bases unmatched to any gene: 1. The CDR3 loop is CAISEDRGEQYF. CDR3 nucleotide sequence: TGTGCCATCAGTGAGGACAGGGGAGAGCAGTACTTC.

This clone was recorded once. This chain connects TRBV19 to TRBJ1-6, with 10 bases identical to TRBD1. Germline values: CDR1 LNHDA, CDR2 SQIVND (reference sequence). This CDR3 has 15 amino acids. The V and J ends lost 8 bases and 2 bases, in that order; junction bases with no gene match: 3. The DNA for the CDR3 is TGTGCCAGTCGGACAGGGGGGCCCTATAATTCACCCCTCCACTTT. It is translated as CASRTGGPYNSPLHF.

This chain connects TRBV6-5 to TRBJ2-5, with TRBD2 identical over 7 bases. Germline V lookup: CDR1 MNHEY, CDR2 SVGAGI. V gave up 3 bases and J gave up 5 bases; unmatched junction bases: 9. This CDR3 has 15 amino acids. CDR3 residues: CASSYVQGEGETQYF. In DNA form, the CDR3 reads TGTGCCAGCAGTTATGTTCAAGGGGAGGGGGAGACCCAGTACTTC.

The gene calls are TRBV7-9 and TRBJ2-1, with 8 bases fitting TRBD1. V gave up 5 bases and J gave up 0 bases; unmatched junction bases: 9. Per germline, CDR1 SEHNR and CDR2 FQNEAQ (reference sequence). This CDR3 region has 17 residues. CDR3 residues: CASSLQGASSSYNEQFF. DNA for the CDR3: TGTGCCAGCAGCCTGCAGGGGGCCTCTAGCTCCTACAATGAGCAGTTCTTC.

The chain combines TRBV7-2 with TRBJ1-5; unclear D gene. Trimming took 5 bases from V and 6 from J, leaving 14 bases between them. Germline V gene lookup returns CDR1 SGHTA and CDR2 FQGNSA. The CDR3 spans 14 residues. As DNA, the CDR3 is TGTGCCAGCAGCCGCCCTTTCCCGGGTCAGCCCCAGCATTTT. Amino acid sequence: CASSRPFPGQPQHF.

This clone was counted once. V usage is TRBV27 and J usage is TRBJ2-1, with 10 positions matching TRBD2. Germline-derived CDR1 and CDR2 are MNHEY and SMNVEV (reference sequence). CDR3 length: 14 residues. Trimming took 6 bases from V and 4 from J; bases not matched to a gene: 3. The CDR3 coding sequence is TGTGCCAGCAGGCCTAGCGGGGGATACAATGAGCAGTTCTTC. Its protein product is CASRPSGGYNEQFF.

DNA for the CDR3: TGTGCCAGCAGCCAAGGGAGCCAGGGGGAGACCCAGTACTTC. Its protein is CASSQGSQGETQYF. V and J are TRBV3-1 (or the pseudogene TRBV3-2) and TRBJ2-5, with D perhaps TRBD1 (6 bases). This CDR3 has 14 residues. Deletions cut 1 base from V and 5 bases from J, with 11 bases between. Germline CDR1 LGHDT, CDR2 YNNKEL (reference sequence).

This sequence joins TRBV6-4 and TRBJ2-7; 11 positions match TRBD1. The V and J ends lost 5 bases and 2 bases, in that order; junction bases with no gene match: 5. CDR3 length equals 15 residues. From germline, CDR1 is MRHNA and CDR2 SNTAGT. The CDR3 is CASSMDRGLAYEQYF. The CDR3 DNA is TGTGCCAGCAGTATGGACAGGGGGCTTGCCTACGAGCAGTACTTC.

This chain connects TRBV6-5 to TRBJ1-2; D gene ambiguous. CDR1 and CDR2 (germline): MNHEY, SVGAGI. The CDR3 contains 12 residues. V was pared by 6 bases and J by 6 bases, with 11 bases between. The DNA for the CDR3 is TGTGCCAGCAGGACGCCGACACATGGCTACACCTTC. Amino acid sequence: CASRTPTHGYTF.

J is TRBJ2-3 and V is TRBV24-1, with TRBD1 matching 8 bases. V lost 3 bases, J lost 4 bases, and 5 bases stayed unmatched. Germline V gene data show CDR1 as KGHDR and CDR2 as SFDVKD. CDR3 size: 15 residues. In nucleotides, the CDR3 is TGTGCCACCAGTGATGGGACAGGTCGGGCAGATACGCAGTATTTT. Translated, it gives CATSDGTGRADTQYF.

The CDR3 DNA reads as TGTGCCAGCAGCTTAACTGCTAGCGGGAGTGTTACAGATACGCAGTATTTT. Protein: CASSLTASGSVTDTQYF. The chain carries TRBV7-3 and TRBJ2-3; 10 nucleotides align to TRBD2. There are 17 residues in the CDR3. Germline-derived CDR1 and CDR2 are SGHTA and FQGTGA. J gave up 3 bases and V 0 bases, and 6 bases lay outside the gene matches.

This CDR3 is CASRNPSGTEAFF. The CDR3 nucleotides read TGTGCCAGCCGAAATCCATCAGGCACTGAAGCTTTCTTT. This rearrangement joins TRBV6-5 to TRBJ1-1; unclear D gene. The germline gives CDR1 MNHEY, CDR2 SVGAGI. The CDR3 is 13 residues long. V was shortened by 8 bases and J by 4 bases, with 14 bases between the two germline ends.

This clone turned up a few times. The CDR3 DNA reads as TGTGCCTTGGGGCGCATCTACGAGCAGTACTTC. This codes for CALGRIYEQYF. The chain has TRBV30 and TRBJ2-7; D is possibly TRBD1 (5 bases). Trimming stripped 7 bases from V and 3 bases from J, with 10 bases between. CDR3 length equals 11 residues. Germline CDR1 GTSNPN, CDR2 SVGIG (reference sequence).

The J gene is TRBJ2-7, the V gene TRBV7-9; weak D call: TRBD1 (6 bases). The CDR3 totals 15 residues. Germline V gene data show CDR1 as SEHNR and CDR2 as FQNEAQ (reference sequence). Deletions cut 5 bases from V and 4 bases from J, with 18 bases between. The CDR3 nucleotides are TGTGCCAGCAGCACTGCGTCCGGGACATTGTACGAGCAGTACTTC. Translated, it gives CASSTASGTLYEQYF.